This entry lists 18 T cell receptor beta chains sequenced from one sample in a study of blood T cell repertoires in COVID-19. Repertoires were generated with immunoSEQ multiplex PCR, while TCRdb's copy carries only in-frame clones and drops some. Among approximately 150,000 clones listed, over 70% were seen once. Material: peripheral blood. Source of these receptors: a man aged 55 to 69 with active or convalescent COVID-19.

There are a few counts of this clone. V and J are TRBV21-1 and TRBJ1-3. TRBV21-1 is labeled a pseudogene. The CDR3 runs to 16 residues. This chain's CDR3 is CASRILGGSGGNTIYF. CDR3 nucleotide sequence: TGTGCCAGCAGGATTTTGGGCGGGTCCGGTGGAAACACCATATATTTT.

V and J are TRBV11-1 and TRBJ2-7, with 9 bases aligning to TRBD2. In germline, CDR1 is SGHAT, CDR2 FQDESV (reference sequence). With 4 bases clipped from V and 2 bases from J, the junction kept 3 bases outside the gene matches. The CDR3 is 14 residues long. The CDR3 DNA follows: TGTGCCAGCAGCTCTAGCGGGGACGCCTACGAGCAGTACTTC. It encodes CASSSSGDAYEQYF. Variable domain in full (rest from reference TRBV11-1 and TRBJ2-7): EAEVAQSPRYKITEKSQAVAFWCDPISGHATLYWYRQILGQGPELLVQFQDESVVDDSQLPKDRFSAERLKGVDSTLKIQPAELGDSAMYLCASSSSGDAYEQYFGPGTRLTVT.

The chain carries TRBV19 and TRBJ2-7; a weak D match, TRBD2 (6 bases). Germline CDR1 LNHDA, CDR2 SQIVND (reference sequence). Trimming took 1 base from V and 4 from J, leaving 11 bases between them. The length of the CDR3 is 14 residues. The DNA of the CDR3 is TGTGCCAGTAGTATAGGAAAGGGGACTTACGAGCAGTACTTC. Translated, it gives CASSIGKGTYEQYF.

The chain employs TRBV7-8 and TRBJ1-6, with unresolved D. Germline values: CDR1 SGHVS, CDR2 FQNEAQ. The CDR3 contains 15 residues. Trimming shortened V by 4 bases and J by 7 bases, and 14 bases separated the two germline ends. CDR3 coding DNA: TGTGCCAGCAGCTCCCGGTCTGGGGAGAATTCACCCCTCCACTTT. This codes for CASSSRSGENSPLHF.

The CDR3, as DNA: TGTGCCAGCAGCTCCCTACTGAGCGGGCCTAGCTCCTACGAGCAGTACTTC. It specifies CASSSLLSGPSSYEQYF. The gene calls are TRBV11-2 and TRBJ2-7; a possible D gene is TRBD2 (6 bases). CDR1 and CDR2 (germline): SGHAT, FQNNGV. Trimming shortened V by 4 bases and J by 0 bases, and 19 bases separated the two germline ends. The CDR3 totals 17 residues.

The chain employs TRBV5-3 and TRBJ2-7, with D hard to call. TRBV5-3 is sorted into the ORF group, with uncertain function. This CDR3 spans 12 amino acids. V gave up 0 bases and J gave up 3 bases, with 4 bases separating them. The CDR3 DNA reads TGTGCCAGAAGCTTGGCAGGCTACGAGCAGTACTTC. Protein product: CARSLAGYEQYF.

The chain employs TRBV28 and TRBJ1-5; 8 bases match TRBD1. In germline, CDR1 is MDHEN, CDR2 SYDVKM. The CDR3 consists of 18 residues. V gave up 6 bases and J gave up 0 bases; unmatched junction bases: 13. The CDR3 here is CASSDKKLDRASNQPQHF. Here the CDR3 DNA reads TGTGCCAGCAGCGACAAAAAATTGGACAGGGCTAGCAATCAGCCCCAGCATTTT.

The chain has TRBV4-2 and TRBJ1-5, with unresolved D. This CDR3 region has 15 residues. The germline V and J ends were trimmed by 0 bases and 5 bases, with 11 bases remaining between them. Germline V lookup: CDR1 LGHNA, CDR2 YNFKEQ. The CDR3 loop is CASSQEVRSDQPQHF. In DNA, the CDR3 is TGTGCCAGCAGCCAAGAGGTGCGGTCCGATCAGCCCCAGCATTTT.

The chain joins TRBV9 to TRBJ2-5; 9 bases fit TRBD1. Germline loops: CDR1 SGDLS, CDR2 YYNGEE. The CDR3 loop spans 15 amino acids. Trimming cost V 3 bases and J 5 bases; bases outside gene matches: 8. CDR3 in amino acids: CASSEWDRERETQYF. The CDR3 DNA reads TGTGCCAGCAGCGAATGGGACAGGGAGAGGGAGACCCAGTACTTC.

CDR3: CSVAQTGSGTSGRYSYEQYF. In DNA, the CDR3 is TGCAGCGTTGCCCAGACAGGTTCCGGGACTAGCGGGAGGTACTCCTACGAGCAGTACTTC. The gene calls are TRBV29-1 and TRBJ2-7, with 15 bases fitting TRBD2. The CDR3 is made up of 20 amino acids. V lost 4 bases and J lost 0; bases outside the gene matches: 16. The V gene's germline CDR1 is SQVTM and CDR2 ANQGSEA.

For the CDR3, the DNA is TGTGCCAGCAGCGAAGGGACAGGGAGCTACAATGAGCAGTTCTTC. Protein: CASSEGTGSYNEQFF. The chain carries TRBV6-4 and TRBJ2-1; 9 nucleotides match TRBD1. J lost 3 bases, V lost 6 bases, and 6 bases had no gene match. Germline lookup yields CDR1 MRHNA and CDR2 SNTAGT. CDR3 size: 15 residues.

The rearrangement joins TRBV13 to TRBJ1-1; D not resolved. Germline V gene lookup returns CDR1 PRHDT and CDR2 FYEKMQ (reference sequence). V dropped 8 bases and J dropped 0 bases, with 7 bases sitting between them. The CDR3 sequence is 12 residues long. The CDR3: CASQFMNTEAFF. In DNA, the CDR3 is TGTGCCAGCCAGTTCATGAACACTGAAGCTTTCTTT.

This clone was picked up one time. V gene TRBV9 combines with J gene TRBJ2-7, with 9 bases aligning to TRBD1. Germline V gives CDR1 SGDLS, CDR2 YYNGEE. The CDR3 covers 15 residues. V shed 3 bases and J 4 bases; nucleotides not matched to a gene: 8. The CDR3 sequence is CASSGGTGTFYEQYF. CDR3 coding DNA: TGTGCCAGCAGCGGAGGGACAGGGACTTTTTACGAGCAGTACTTC.

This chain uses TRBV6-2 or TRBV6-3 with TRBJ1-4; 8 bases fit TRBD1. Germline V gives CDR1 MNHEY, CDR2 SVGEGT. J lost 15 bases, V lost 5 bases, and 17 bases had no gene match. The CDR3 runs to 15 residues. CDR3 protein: CASSTPRDRSKVVFF. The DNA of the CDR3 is TGTGCCAGCAGTACCCCCCGGGACAGGTCTAAAGTGGTGTTTTTT.

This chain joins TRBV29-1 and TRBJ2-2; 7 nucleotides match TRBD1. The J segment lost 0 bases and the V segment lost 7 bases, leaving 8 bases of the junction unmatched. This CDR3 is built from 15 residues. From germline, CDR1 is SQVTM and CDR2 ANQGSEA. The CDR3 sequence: CSARSGTANTGELFF. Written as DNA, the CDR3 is TGCAGCGCCCGTTCCGGGACAGCGAACACCGGGGAGCTGTTTTTT.

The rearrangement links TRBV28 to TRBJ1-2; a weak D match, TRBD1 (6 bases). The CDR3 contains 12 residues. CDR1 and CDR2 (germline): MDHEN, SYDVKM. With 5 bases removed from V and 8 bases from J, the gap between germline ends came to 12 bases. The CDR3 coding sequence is TGTGCCAGCAGTCAAGCAGGGGCAGGCTACACCTTC. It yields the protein CASSQAGAGYTF.

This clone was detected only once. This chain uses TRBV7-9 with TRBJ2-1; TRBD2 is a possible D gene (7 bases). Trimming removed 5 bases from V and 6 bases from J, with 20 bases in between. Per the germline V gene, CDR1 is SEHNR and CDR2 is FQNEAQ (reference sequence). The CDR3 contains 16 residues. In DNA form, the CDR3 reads TGTGCCAGCAGCCATCCAGGACTAGGGGGAGGCAATGAGCAGTTCTTC. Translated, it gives CASSHPGLGGGNEQFF.

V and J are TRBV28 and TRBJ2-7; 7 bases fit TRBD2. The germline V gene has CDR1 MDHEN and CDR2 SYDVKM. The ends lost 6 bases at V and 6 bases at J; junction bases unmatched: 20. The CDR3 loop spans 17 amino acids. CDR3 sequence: CASSPPLAGEPPGEQYF. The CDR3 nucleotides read TGTGCCAGCAGCCCCCCTTTGGCGGGAGAGCCCCCCGGCGAGCAGTACTTC.